This T cell receptor (beta chain) was recovered during a study of T cells in Graves' hyperthyroidism and ophthalmopathy. What was amplified from RNA transcripts were TCR beta CDR3 regions. In the first-round RT-PCR of the TCR CDR3, the HTBI primer set was used. TCRdb reanalysed the multiplex PCR reads using MiXCR and keeps one entry per CDR3 protein. The data contain 540,000 or so distinct CDR3 sequences, about half of them singletons. This CDR3 is built from 17 residues. V was pared by 4 bases and J by 2 bases, with 6 bases of the junction left unmatched. The V gene's germline CDR1 is SGHTA and CDR2 FQGNSA. Clinical symptoms, serum thyroxine and TRAb, thyroid ultrasound and orbital computed tomography were used for the diagnoses.

Sequenced input: peripheral blood or thyroid tissue (not recorded which). This TCR derives from an adult woman with Graves' disease, either hyperthyroidism or ophthalmopathy (not recorded which). This sequence joins TRBV7-2 and TRBJ1-4, with TRBD1 identical over 11 bases. CDR3 DNA sequence: TGTGCCAGCAGCTCGGCGGGACAGGGGGTGACTAATGAAAAACTGTTTTTT. As protein: CASSSAGQGVTNEKLFF.